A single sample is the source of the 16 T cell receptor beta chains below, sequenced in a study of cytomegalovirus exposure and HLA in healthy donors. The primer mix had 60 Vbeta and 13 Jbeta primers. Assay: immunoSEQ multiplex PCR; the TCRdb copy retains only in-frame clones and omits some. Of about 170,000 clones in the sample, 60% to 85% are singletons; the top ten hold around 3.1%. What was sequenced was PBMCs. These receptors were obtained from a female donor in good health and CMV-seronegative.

The chain's CDR3 is CASSSSTIEDEQYF. As DNA, the CDR3 is TGTGCCAGCAGCTCCTCCACAATCGAGGACGAGCAGTACTTC. The chain links TRBV11-2 to TRBJ2-7; D is uncertain. Looked up from germline, CDR1 is SGHAT and CDR2 is FQNNGV. The CDR3 runs 14 residues. V dropped 4 bases and J dropped 5 bases, with 15 bases sitting between them. Using reference TRBV11-2 and TRBJ2-7 for the parts outside the CDR3, the full variable domain is EAGVAQSPRYKIIEKRQSVAFWCNPISGHATLYWYQQILGQGPKLLIQFQNNGVVDDSQLPKDRFSAERLKGVDSTLKIQPAKLEDSAVYLCASSSSTIEDEQYFGPGTRLTVT.

The CDR3: CASSVGTGGTEAFF. CDR3 nucleotides: TGTGCCAGCAGCGTAGGGACAGGGGGCACTGAAGCTTTCTTT. V gene TRBV9 combines with J gene TRBJ1-1; 10 positions agree with TRBD1. The CDR3 loop spans 14 amino acids. Germline lookup yields CDR1 SGDLS and CDR2 YYNGEE. Losses at the gene ends were 0 bases for V and 4 bases for J; bases not matched to a gene: 0. Full variable domain (outside the CDR3, taken from reference TRBV9 and TRBJ1-1): DSGVTQTPKHLITATGQRVTLRCSPRSGDLSVYWYQQSLDQGLQFLIQYYNGEERAKGNILERFSAQQFPDLHSELNLSSLELGDSALYFCASSVGTGGTEAFFGQGTRLTVV.

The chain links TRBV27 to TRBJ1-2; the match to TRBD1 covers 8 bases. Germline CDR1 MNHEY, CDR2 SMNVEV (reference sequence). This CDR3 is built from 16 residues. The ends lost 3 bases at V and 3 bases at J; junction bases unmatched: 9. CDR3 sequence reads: CASSFSGQGRYYGYTF. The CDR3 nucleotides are TGTGCCAGCAGTTTTTCCGGACAGGGTCGTTACTATGGCTACACCTTC.

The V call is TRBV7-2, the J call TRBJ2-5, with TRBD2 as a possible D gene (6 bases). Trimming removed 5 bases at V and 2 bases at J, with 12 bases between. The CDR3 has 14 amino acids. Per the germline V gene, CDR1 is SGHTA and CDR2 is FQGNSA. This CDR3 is CASSAYGGQETQYF. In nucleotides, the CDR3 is TGTGCCAGCAGCGCATATGGGGGGCAAGAGACCCAGTACTTC. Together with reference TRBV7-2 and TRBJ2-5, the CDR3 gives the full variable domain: GAGVSQSPSNKVTEKGKDVELRCDPISGHTALYWYRQSLGQGLEFLIYFQGNSAPDKSGLPSDRFSAERTGGSVSTLTIQRTQQEDSAVYLCASSAYGGQETQYFGPGTRLLVL.

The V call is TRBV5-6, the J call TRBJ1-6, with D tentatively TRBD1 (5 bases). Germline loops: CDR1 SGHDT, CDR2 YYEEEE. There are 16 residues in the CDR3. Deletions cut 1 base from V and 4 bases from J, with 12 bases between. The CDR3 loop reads CASSLTGRGYNSPLHF. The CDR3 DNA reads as TGTGCCAGCAGCTTGACAGGCCGGGGGTATAATTCACCCCTCCACTTT.

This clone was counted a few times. CDR3 sequence reads: CASSEDGYNEQFF. The CDR3 DNA sequence: TGTGCCAGCAGTGAAGACGGTTACAATGAGCAGTTCTTC. The chain is built from TRBV2 and TRBJ2-1; no clear D. Trimming cost V 1 base and J 4 bases, with 5 bases left between them. The CDR3 length is 13 residues. Per the germline V gene, CDR1 is SNHLY and CDR2 is FYNNEI.

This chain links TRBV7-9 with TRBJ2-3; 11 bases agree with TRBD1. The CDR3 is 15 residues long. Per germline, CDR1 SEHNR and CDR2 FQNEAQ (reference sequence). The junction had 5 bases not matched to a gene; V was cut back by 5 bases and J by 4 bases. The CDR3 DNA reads TGTGCCAGCAGCCCGGACAGGGGGCGGGCAGATACGCAGTATTTT. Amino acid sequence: CASSPDRGRADTQYF.

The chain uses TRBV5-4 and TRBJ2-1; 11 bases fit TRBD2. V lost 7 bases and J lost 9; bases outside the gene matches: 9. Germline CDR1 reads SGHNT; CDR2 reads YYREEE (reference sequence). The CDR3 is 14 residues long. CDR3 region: CASRISGGAGEQFF. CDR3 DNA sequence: TGTGCCAGCCGGATTAGCGGGGGGGCTGGTGAGCAGTTCTTC. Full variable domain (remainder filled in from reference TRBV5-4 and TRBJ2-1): ETGVTQSPTHLIKTRGQQVTLRCSSQSGHNTVSWYQQALGQGPQFIFQYYREEENGRGNFPPRFSGLQFPNYSSELNVNALELDDSALYLCASRISGGAGEQFFGPGTRLTVL.

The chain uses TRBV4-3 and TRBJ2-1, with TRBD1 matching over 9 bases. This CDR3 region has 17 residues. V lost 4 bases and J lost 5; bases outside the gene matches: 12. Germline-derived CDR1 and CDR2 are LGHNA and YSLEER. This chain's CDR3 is CASSLLLRDRDHNEQFF. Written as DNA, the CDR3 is TGCGCCAGCAGCCTTCTTCTCCGGGACAGGGACCACAATGAGCAGTTCTTC.

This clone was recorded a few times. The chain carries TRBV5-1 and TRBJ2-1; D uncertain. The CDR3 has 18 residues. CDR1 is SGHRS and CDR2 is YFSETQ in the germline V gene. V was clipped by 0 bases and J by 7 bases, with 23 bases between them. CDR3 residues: CASSLAAATTSQTNEQFF. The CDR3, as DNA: TGCGCCAGCAGCTTGGCCGCGGCTACAACCTCTCAAACTAATGAGCAGTTCTTC.

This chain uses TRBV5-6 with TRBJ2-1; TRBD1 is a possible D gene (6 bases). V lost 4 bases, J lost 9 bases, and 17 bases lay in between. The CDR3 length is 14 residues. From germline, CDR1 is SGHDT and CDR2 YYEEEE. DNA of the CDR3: TGTGCCAGCAGCGACGACCTAACAGGGCCTGAGCAGTTCTTC. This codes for CASSDDLTGPEQFF.

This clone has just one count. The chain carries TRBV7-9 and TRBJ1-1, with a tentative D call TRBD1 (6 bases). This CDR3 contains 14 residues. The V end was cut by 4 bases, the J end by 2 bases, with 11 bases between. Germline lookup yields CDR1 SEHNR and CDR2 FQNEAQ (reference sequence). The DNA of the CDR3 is TGTGCCAGCAGCTCGTGGGACATTAACACTGAAGCTTTCTTT. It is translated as CASSSWDINTEAFF.

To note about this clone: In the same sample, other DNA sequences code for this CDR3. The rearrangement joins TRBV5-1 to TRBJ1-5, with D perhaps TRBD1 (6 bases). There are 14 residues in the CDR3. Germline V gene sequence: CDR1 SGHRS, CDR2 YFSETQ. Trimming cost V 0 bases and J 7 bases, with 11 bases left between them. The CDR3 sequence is CASSLDRELQPQHF. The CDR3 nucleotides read TGCGCCAGCAGCTTGGACAGGGAACTCCAGCCCCAGCATTTT.

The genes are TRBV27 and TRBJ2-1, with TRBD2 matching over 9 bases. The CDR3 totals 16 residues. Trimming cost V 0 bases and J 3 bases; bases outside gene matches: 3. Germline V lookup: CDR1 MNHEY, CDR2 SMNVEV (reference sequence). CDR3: CASSLSGRGGYNEQFF. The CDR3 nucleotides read TGTGCCAGCAGTTTATCGGGGCGGGGGGGCTACAATGAGCAGTTCTTC.

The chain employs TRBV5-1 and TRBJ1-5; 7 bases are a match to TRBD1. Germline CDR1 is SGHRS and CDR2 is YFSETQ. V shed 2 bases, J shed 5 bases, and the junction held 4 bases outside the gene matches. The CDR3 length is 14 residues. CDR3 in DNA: TGCGCCAGCAGCTTAGAGGGGGCGGATCAGCCCCAGCATTTT. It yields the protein CASSLEGADQPQHF. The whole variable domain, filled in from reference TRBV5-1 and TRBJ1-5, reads KAGVTQTPRYLIKTRGQQVTLSCSPISGHRSVSWYQQTPGQGLQFLFEYFSETQRNKGNFPGRFSGRQFSNSRSEMNVSTLELGDSALYLCASSLEGADQPQHFGDGTRLSIL.

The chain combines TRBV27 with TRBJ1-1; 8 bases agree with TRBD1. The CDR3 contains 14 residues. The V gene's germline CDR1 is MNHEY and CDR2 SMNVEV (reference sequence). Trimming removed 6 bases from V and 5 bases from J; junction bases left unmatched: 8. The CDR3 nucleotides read TGTGCCAGCAGAACGCAGGGGGCGCGGACTGAAGCTTTCTTT. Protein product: CASRTQGARTEAFF.